Presented here are 5 T cell receptor beta chains from one specimen sequenced in a study of blood T cell repertoires in COVID-19. The method was immunoSEQ multiplex PCR; TCRdb's version includes in-frame clones alone and lacks a portion of them. Here the sample spans 200,000 to 300,000 clones, 85% being singletons. Sequencing was done on a sample of peripheral blood. Every receptor here comes from a woman aged 55-70 years with active or convalescent COVID-19.

CDR3 bases: TGTGCCAGTAGTATGACCCCCGGGACAGGGGAATCGGCTTTCTTT. Encoded protein: CASSMTPGTGESAFF. The chain links TRBV19 to TRBJ1-1; 10 nucleotides align to TRBD1. The V segment lost 3 bases and the J segment 11 bases; nucleotides outside the gene matches: 12. Germline V lookup: CDR1 LNHDA, CDR2 SQIVND (reference sequence). The length of the CDR3 is 15 residues.

This chain uses TRBV27 with TRBJ1-1; TRBD1 matches at 7 bases. Losses at the gene ends were 5 bases for V and 3 bases for J; bases not matched to a gene: 3. This CDR3 has 13 amino acids. Germline-derived CDR1 and CDR2 are MNHEY and SMNVEV (reference sequence). The CDR3 sequence is CASSTGQYTEAFF. DNA of the CDR3: TGTGCCAGCAGTACGGGACAGTACACTGAAGCTTTCTTT.

This clone was seen a single time. The chain recombines TRBV18 with TRBJ1-2; 11 bases match TRBD1. This CDR3 region has 16 residues. CDR1 and CDR2 (germline): KGHSH, LQKENI. Trimming removed 3 bases from V and 6 bases from J; junction bases left unmatched: 9. The CDR3 DNA is TGTGCCAGCTCACCCCGGCAACCGGGACAGGGGGATGGCTACACCTTC. Its translation is CASSPRQPGQGDGYTF.

The genes are TRBV29-1 and TRBJ1-6; 10 bases match TRBD1. This CDR3 comprises 14 residues. Germline CDR1 reads SQVTM; CDR2 reads ANQGSEA. Unmatched junction bases numbered 6, after V lost 6 bases and J lost 7 bases. CDR3 nucleotide sequence: TGCAGCGTCTCAGACAGGGGGCAGAATTCACCCCTCCACTTT. This gives the protein CSVSDRGQNSPLHF.

This chain connects TRBV9 to TRBJ2-7; a possible D gene is TRBD1 (5 bases). The CDR3 totals 17 residues. Germline-derived CDR1 and CDR2 are SGDLS and YYNGEE. V gave up 1 base and J gave up 3 bases, with 20 bases separating them. CDR3 nucleotides: TGTGCCAGCAGCGTACTAGGTAACCCAGGGTTCAACTACGAGCAGTACTTC. As protein: CASSVLGNPGFNYEQYF.